Shown below are 32 T cell receptor beta chains from a single sample sequenced in a study of cytomegalovirus exposure and HLA in healthy donors. The repertoire was sequenced with immunoSEQ multiplex PCR; TCRdb's copy has only in-frame clones and lacks some. The repertoire consists of about 190,000 clones, with 86% occurring once and the leading ten covering almost 1.5%. The sequencing input was PBMCs. Receptors originate from a woman under 30 in good health and CMV-seronegative.

This chain joins TRBV29-1 and TRBJ1-1; TRBD1 might be the D (6 bases). This CDR3 contains 13 residues. V was pared by 6 bases and J by 7 bases, with 18 bases between. The germline V gene encodes CDR1 SQVTM and CDR2 ANQGSEA. This CDR3 reads CSVPRTGKGEAFF. The CDR3 DNA reads TGCAGCGTGCCACGCACAGGGAAGGGTGAAGCTTTCTTT.

The chain is built from TRBV5-6 and TRBJ2-5; D is perhaps TRBD2 (6 bases). CDR1 is SGHDT, CDR2 YYEEEE, per germline. The length of the CDR3 is 14 residues. V lost 2 bases, J lost 5 bases, and 13 bases lay in between. The CDR3 DNA sequence: TGTGCCAGCAGCTTCGGGGGAAGTTTGGAGACCCAGTACTTC. Residues: CASSFGGSLETQYF.

The CDR3 DNA is TGTGCCAGCTCACAACGGGACAGGGGTGGCTACACCTTC. It yields the protein CASSQRDRGGYTF. The chain has TRBV18 and TRBJ1-2; 10 bases are shared with TRBD1. V dropped 4 bases and J dropped 7; count of bases not matched to a gene: 3. This CDR3 contains 13 residues. Germline lookup yields CDR1 KGHSH and CDR2 LQKENI. Drawing the rest from reference TRBV18 and TRBJ1-2, the complete variable domain is NAGVMQNPRHLVRRRGQEARLRCSPMKGHSHVYWYRQLPEEGLKFMVYLQKENIIDESGMPKERFSAEFPKEGPSILRIQQVVRGDSAAYFCASSQRDRGGYTFGSGTRLTVV.

The V call is TRBV6-5, the J call TRBJ2-1, with 8 positions matching TRBD2. V was pared by 0 bases and J by 8 bases, with 3 bases of the junction left unmatched. From germline, CDR1 is MNHEY and CDR2 SVGAGI. This CDR3 has 14 amino acids. CDR3 DNA sequence: TGTGCCAGCAGTTACTCGGGACTAGTATATGAGCAGTTCTTC. The encoded protein is CASSYSGLVYEQFF.

This clone has a handful of counts. The rearrangement joins TRBV19 to TRBJ2-5; tentative D call: TRBD1 (5 bases). Trimming stripped 4 bases from V and 3 bases from J, with 9 bases between. The CDR3 runs to 13 residues. The germline gives CDR1 LNHDA, CDR2 SQIVND (reference sequence). CDR3 nucleotides: TGTGCCAGTAGTAAACAGACAGAAGAGACCCAGTACTTC. Amino acids: CASSKQTEETQYF.

This clone was seen more than once but under ten times. The chain joins TRBV27 to TRBJ1-6; TRBD1 aligns across 10 bases. The CDR3 has 15 amino acids. Trimming cost V 5 bases and J 8 bases; bases outside gene matches: 6. Germline lookup yields CDR1 MNHEY and CDR2 SMNVEV (reference sequence). CDR3 DNA: TGTGCCAGCAGTCGACCGGGACAGGGGTATTCACCCCTCCACTTT. Protein sequence: CASSRPGQGYSPLHF.

This chain joins TRBV29-1 and TRBJ2-3, with D uncertain. The CDR3 spans 10 residues. Germline V gene sequence: CDR1 SQVTM, CDR2 ANQGSEA. The germline V and J ends were trimmed by 7 bases and 4 bases, with 6 bases remaining between them. CDR3 loop: CSATPDTQYF. DNA of the CDR3: TGCAGCGCTACCCCAGATACGCAGTATTTT.

This clone turned up a few times. The chain has TRBV6-5 and TRBJ1-5; D remains ambiguous. V lost 2 bases to trimming and J lost 6 bases, with 11 bases between them. Germline CDR1 is MNHEY and CDR2 is SVGAGI. CDR3 length: 14 amino acids. The CDR3 reads CASSYGQDGQPQHF. The DNA for the CDR3 is TGTGCCAGCAGTTACGGGCAGGATGGTCAGCCCCAGCATTTT.

CDR3 amino acids: CASSIPTTGGVKDTQYF. In nucleotides, the CDR3 is TGCGCCAGCAGTATACCAACGACAGGGGGCGTGAAAGATACGCAGTATTTT. This sequence joins TRBV10-2 and TRBJ2-3; the match to TRBD1 covers 10 bases. The CDR3 totals 17 residues. Germline CDR1 and CDR2: WSHSY and SAAADI. V lost 5 bases, J lost 5 bases, and 13 bases stayed unmatched.

The chain is built from TRBV18 and TRBJ2-7; maybe TRBD1 (5 bases). Germline V gives CDR1 KGHSH, CDR2 LQKENI. This CDR3 has 13 amino acids. V was trimmed by 3 bases and J by 3 bases, leaving 9 bases between them. CDR3 residues: CASSPRQNYEQYF. Written as DNA, the CDR3 is TGTGCCAGCTCACCCAGACAGAACTACGAGCAGTACTTC.

This clone was found once. This chain links TRBV25-1 with TRBJ1-1; D remains ambiguous. The CDR3 has 16 amino acids. Trimming took 1 base from V and 1 from J, leaving 13 bases between them. CDR1 MGHDK and CDR2 SYGVNS come from the germline V gene. The CDR3 DNA is TGTGCCAGCAGTGAATTCGGCGTTAGAGGGAACACTGAAGCTTTCTTT. Encoded protein: CASSEFGVRGNTEAFF.

This sequence joins TRBV19 and TRBJ2-3, with 9 bases identical to TRBD2. Germline values: CDR1 LNHDA, CDR2 SQIVND (reference sequence). Trimming took 3 bases from V and 4 from J; bases not matched to a gene: 17. The CDR3 is 19 amino acids. The CDR3 DNA is TGTGCCAGTAGTATTCGGGCCTTGGCGGGGGGGACTAGCTCAGATACGCAGTATTTT. It encodes CASSIRALAGGTSSDTQYF.

This rearrangement joins TRBV4-1 to TRBJ2-6; 7 bases fit TRBD1. This CDR3 is 19 amino acids long. Looked up from germline, CDR1 is MGHRA and CDR2 is YSYEKL. Unmatched junction bases numbered 9, after V lost 0 bases and J lost 1 base. The DNA for the CDR3 is TGCGCCAGCAGCCAAGAAGGGGACAGCCTCTTATCTGGGGCCAACGTCCTGACTTTC. Amino acids: CASSQEGDSLLSGANVLTF.

Worth noting for this clone: Other DNA sequences in this specimen translate into the identical CDR3. This CDR3 is CASSFGQGSGELFF. The DNA for the CDR3 is TGTGCCAGCAGCTTTGGACAGGGGTCCGGGGAGCTGTTTTTT. This chain connects TRBV11-1 to TRBJ2-2; 9 positions match TRBD1. Per the germline V gene, CDR1 is SGHAT and CDR2 is FQDESV (reference sequence). The CDR3 is made up of 14 amino acids. The V and J ends lost 3 bases and 6 bases, in that order; junction bases with no gene match: 2.

The V and J genes are TRBV6-5 and TRBJ1-1, with 7 positions matching TRBD1. This CDR3 is 13 amino acids long. J lost 10 bases, V lost 3 bases, and 8 bases had no gene match. Germline-derived CDR1 and CDR2 are MNHEY and SVGAGI. CDR3 nucleotides: TGTGCCAGCAGTTATGTGAGGGACAGTCGAGCTTTCTTT. It yields the protein CASSYVRDSRAFF.

This rearrangement joins TRBV11-3 to TRBJ2-2; D possibly corresponds to TRBD1 (6 bases). CDR3 length: 18 amino acids. Trimming took off 4 bases at V and 3 bases at J, with 21 bases between the two ends. Per the germline V gene, CDR1 is SGHNT and CDR2 is YENEEA. As DNA, the CDR3 is TGTGCCAGCAGCTATTTCTCAAGGGACAAGCCATACACCGGGGAGCTGTTTTTT. Translating it yields CASSYFSRDKPYTGELFF.

The V call is TRBV30, the J call TRBJ1-1, with D possibly TRBD1 on 5 matching bases. The V gene lost 3 bases and the J gene lost 7 bases, with 9 bases spanning the gap. The length of the CDR3 is 11 residues. Germline CDR1 is GTSNPN and CDR2 is SVGIG (reference sequence). CDR3 region: CAWRKTVEAFF. CDR3 nucleotide sequence: TGTGCCTGGAGGAAGACAGTTGAAGCTTTCTTT.

This chain joins TRBV6-4 and TRBJ1-5; D is uncertain. Trimming took 5 bases from V and 6 from J, leaving 11 bases between them. The CDR3 runs 13 residues. Germline V gives CDR1 MRHNA, CDR2 SNTAGT. CDR3 DNA sequence: TGTGCCAGCAGTAACCGGGCGGGTCAGCCCCAGCATTTT. As protein: CASSNRAGQPQHF.

V gene TRBV18 combines with J gene TRBJ2-7; tentative D call: TRBD1 (6 bases). Trimming shortened V by 5 bases and J by 5 bases, and 13 bases separated the two germline ends. Looked up from germline, CDR1 is KGHSH and CDR2 is LQKENI. The CDR3 is 13 residues long. The CDR3 region has the DNA TGTGCCAGCTCAAAGCACAGGGTGCACGAGCAGTACTTC. Protein: CASSKHRVHEQYF.

This clone was detected only once. CDR3 in amino acids: CASSQTSFGETQYF. CDR3 nucleotide sequence: TGTGCCAGCAGCCAGACTAGTTTTGGAGAGACCCAGTACTTC. The rearrangement links TRBV5-6 to TRBJ2-5; D may be TRBD2 (6 bases). CDR3 length equals 14 residues. Germline V gene sequence: CDR1 SGHDT, CDR2 YYEEEE. Trimming pared 4 bases from V and 4 bases from J, leaving 14 bases between.

The J gene is TRBJ1-2, the V gene TRBV19; D ambiguous. Trimming pared 3 bases from V and 3 bases from J, leaving 5 bases between. Germline V lookup: CDR1 LNHDA, CDR2 SQIVND (reference sequence). This CDR3 spans 12 amino acids. The CDR3 is CASSIGDYGYTF. The CDR3 bases are TGTGCCAGTAGTATTGGAGACTATGGCTACACCTTC.

The sample holds a few counts of this clone. The genes are TRBV2 and TRBJ2-7; tentatively, D is TRBD2 (5 bases). V was cut by 8 bases and J by 2 bases, with 10 bases left in between. The CDR3 is 12 amino acids. Germline loops: CDR1 SNHLY, CDR2 FYNNEI. This CDR3 is CASAEGTYEQYF. The CDR3 DNA follows: TGTGCCAGCGCTGAGGGCACCTACGAGCAGTACTTC.

The rearrangement links TRBV18 to TRBJ1-2; 7 bases are a match to TRBD1. CDR3 size: 13 residues. With 3 bases clipped from V and 8 bases from J, the junction kept 6 bases outside the gene matches. Germline CDR1 reads KGHSH; CDR2 reads LQKENI. The CDR3 nucleotides are TGTGCCAGCTCACCGACGACAGGGCAAGGCTACACCTTC. Its protein product is CASSPTTGQGYTF.

The chain carries TRBV5-1 and TRBJ2-3; D is unresolved. Germline lookup yields CDR1 SGHRS and CDR2 YFSETQ. The germline V and J ends were trimmed by 0 bases and 5 bases, with 7 bases remaining between them. The CDR3 consists of 13 residues. As DNA, the CDR3 is TGCGCCAGCAGCTTGGAACATGGAGATACGCAGTATTTT. Its translation: CASSLEHGDTQYF.

The rearrangement uses TRBV7-9 and TRBJ2-7; TRBD2 aligns across 10 bases. Per germline, CDR1 SEHNR and CDR2 FQNEAQ (reference sequence). V shed 7 bases, J shed 3 bases, and the junction held 9 bases outside the gene matches. The CDR3 is 15 residues long. CDR3 amino acids: CASNVRAGGFYEQYF. The CDR3 DNA follows: TGTGCCAGCAACGTTAGAGCGGGAGGGTTCTACGAGCAGTACTTC.

The chain uses TRBV4-2 and TRBJ2-7; 8 bases fit TRBD2. The CDR3 consists of 18 residues. Germline CDR1 and CDR2: LGHNA and YNFKEQ. The J segment lost 0 bases and the V segment lost 0 bases, leaving 10 bases of the junction unmatched. CDR3 in amino acids: CASSQETGTSPLSYEQYF. The CDR3 DNA sequence: TGTGCCAGCAGCCAAGAGACTGGGACTAGTCCCCTCTCCTACGAGCAGTACTTC.

The chain uses TRBV2 and TRBJ1-1; TRBD1 matches 8 bases. Losses at the gene ends were 4 bases for V and 7 bases for J; bases not matched to a gene: 11. Germline CDR1 SNHLY, CDR2 FYNNEI. The CDR3 is made up of 15 amino acids. In nucleotides, the CDR3 is TGTGCCAGCAGTGTGGGAGAGACAGGGGTTGGTGAAGCTTTCTTT. Protein product: CASSVGETGVGEAFF.

The genes are TRBV29-1 and TRBJ2-5; 9 positions match TRBD2. V lost 7 bases, J lost 5 bases, and 11 bases stayed unmatched. This CDR3 contains 14 residues. Germline V CDR1 and CDR2: SQVTM, ANQGSEA. This CDR3 reads CSARGGVVGETQYF. In DNA form, the CDR3 reads TGCAGCGCTCGCGGGGGGGTGGTCGGGGAGACCCAGTACTTC.

The CDR3 is CASSIGDSTYGYTF. CDR3 sequence (DNA): TGTGCCAGTAGTATCGGGGACAGCACCTATGGCTACACCTTC. The chain combines TRBV19 with TRBJ1-2; 7 bases align to TRBD1. This CDR3 spans 14 amino acids. Germline loops: CDR1 LNHDA, CDR2 SQIVND (reference sequence). The V segment lost 3 bases and the J segment 4 bases; nucleotides outside the gene matches: 5.

The rearrangement joins TRBV6-5 to TRBJ1-1; 7 nucleotides align to TRBD1. The V and J ends lost 2 bases and 2 bases, in that order; junction bases with no gene match: 8. This CDR3 comprises 16 residues. Germline V gene data show CDR1 as MNHEY and CDR2 as SVGAGI. The CDR3 spells CASSYLDTGANTEAFF. Written as DNA, the CDR3 is TGTGCCAGCAGTTACCTAGATACAGGGGCCAACACTGAAGCTTTCTTT.

This chain uses TRBV29-1 with TRBJ2-1, with D unclear. This CDR3 has 9 residues. Germline lookup yields CDR1 SQVTM and CDR2 ANQGSEA. V gave up 6 bases and J gave up 13 bases, with 10 bases separating them. The CDR3 bases are TGCAGCGTACCTGAGATTCAGTTCTTC. It codes for CSVPEIQFF.

The V call is TRBV29-1, the J call TRBJ2-3, with D possibly matching TRBD2 (6 bases). The germline gives CDR1 SQVTM, CDR2 ANQGSEA. With 7 bases removed from V and 4 bases from J, the gap between germline ends came to 18 bases. The CDR3 sequence is 14 residues long. In DNA form, the CDR3 reads TGCAGCGCCCAGCTTCGGAGGGCCGCAGATACGCAGTATTTT. This sequence encodes CSAQLRRAADTQYF.